A single sample is the source of the 16 T cell receptor beta chains below, sequenced in a study of blood T cell repertoires in COVID-19. Assay used: immunoSEQ multiplex PCR; TCRdb lists only in-frame clones, some missing. The sample yields 250,000 to 350,000 clones, 90% seen once. The material sequenced was PBMCs or T cells enriched from blood (not recorded which). Receptors were obtained from a woman aged 18-35 years with acute COVID-19.

V gene TRBV7-6 combines with J gene TRBJ2-7; no clear D. The CDR3 consists of 11 residues. Germline V lookup: CDR1 SGHVS, CDR2 FNYEAQ. Trimming removed 5 bases at V and 5 bases at J, with 7 bases between. CDR3 DNA sequence: TGTGCCAGCAGCCCCGTCGACGAGCAGTACTTC. It yields the protein CASSPVDEQYF.

The chain joins TRBV28 to TRBJ2-1, with unresolved D. This CDR3 has 12 amino acids. The V gene lost 7 bases and the J gene lost 10 bases, with 14 bases spanning the gap. Germline CDR1 is MDHEN and CDR2 is SYDVKM. The CDR3 spells CASINSFREQFF. The DNA of the CDR3 is TGTGCCAGCATTAACTCTTTTCGGGAGCAGTTCTTC.

The gene calls are TRBV27 and TRBJ2-1; 7 nucleotides align to TRBD2. With V trimmed by 6 bases and J by 6 bases, 11 bases remained unmatched. Germline V gives CDR1 MNHEY, CDR2 SMNVEV (reference sequence). The CDR3 is made up of 15 amino acids. The CDR3 DNA sequence: TGTGCCAGCAGCCTAAGGGAGGGCTTTTTCAATGAGCAGTTCTTC. As protein: CASSLREGFFNEQFF.

The chain employs TRBV28 and TRBJ2-1, with D perhaps TRBD2 (5 bases). The germline CDR1 and CDR2 sequences are MDHEN and SYDVKM. CDR3 size: 16 residues. The V gene lost 10 bases and the J gene lost 0 bases, with 19 bases spanning the gap. DNA of the CDR3: TGTGCCACCTTTACTACACTAGGGAGCTCCTACAATGAGCAGTTCTTC. The encoded protein is CATFTTLGSSYNEQFF.

This clone was seen a handful of times. This chain links TRBV28 with TRBJ1-2; 7 nucleotides match TRBD1. This CDR3 has 13 amino acids. The germline CDR1 and CDR2 sequences are MDHEN and SYDVKM. The V and J ends lost 7 bases and 7 bases, in that order; junction bases with no gene match: 9. CDR3 DNA: TGTGCCAGCACCCAGACAGGGTCCACTGGCTACACCTTC. Amino acids: CASTQTGSTGYTF.

The rearrangement links TRBV6-5 to TRBJ1-6; D is possibly TRBD1 (6 bases). The CDR3 loop spans 15 amino acids. Germline lookup yields CDR1 MNHEY and CDR2 SVGAGI. V was shortened by 0 bases and J by 7 bases, with 10 bases between the two germline ends. The CDR3 is CASSYSIRGNSPLHF. The CDR3 coding sequence is TGTGCCAGCAGTTACTCGATCAGGGGAAATTCACCCCTCCACTTT.

V and J are TRBV30 and TRBJ2-5; unclear D gene. The CDR3 runs 13 residues. Trimming removed 0 bases at V and 2 bases at J, with 7 bases between. Germline V gives CDR1 GTSNPN, CDR2 SVGIG (reference sequence). The CDR3 DNA sequence: TGTGCCTGGAGTGTCGGTACTCAAGAGACCCAGTACTTC. This translates into CAWSVGTQETQYF.

The chain's CDR3 is CASSQAGQGEAFF. The CDR3 bases are TGTGCCAGCAGCCAGGCGGGACAGGGGGAAGCTTTCTTT. The chain couples TRBV3-1 (or the pseudogene TRBV3-2) to TRBJ1-1; 10 bases are a match to TRBD1. Germline trimming cut 3 bases from V and 8 bases from J; bases unmatched to any gene: 3. The germline gives CDR1 LGHDT, CDR2 YNNKEL (reference sequence). CDR3 size: 13 residues.

This clone is judged medium-sized. Different DNA sequences within this sample yield the same CDR3. The chain employs TRBV19 and TRBJ1-5; no definite D call. Germline-derived CDR1 and CDR2 are LNHDA and SQIVND (reference sequence). V lost 3 bases and J 6 bases, leaving 9 bases between the germline ends. This CDR3 has 13 residues. CDR3 residues: CASSINGGQPQHF. CDR3 nucleotide sequence: TGTGCCAGTAGTATCAACGGCGGTCAGCCCCAGCATTTT.

The V gene is TRBV5-1, the J gene TRBJ2-5; tentatively, D is TRBD2 (6 bases). Germline values: CDR1 SGHRS, CDR2 YFSETQ. V was pared by 4 bases and J by 1 base, with 11 bases between. The CDR3 spans 14 residues. In DNA, the CDR3 is TGCGCCAGCAGCATCGGGACTCCCCAAGAGACCCAGTACTTC. Encoded protein: CASSIGTPQETQYF.

This chain links TRBV2 with TRBJ2-7; 10 bases agree with TRBD1. Per germline, CDR1 SNHLY and CDR2 FYNNEI. The CDR3 runs to 12 residues. V lost 8 bases to trimming and J lost 2 bases; unmatched junction nucleotides: 0. The DNA for the CDR3 is TGTGCCAGCGGACAGGGGGCCTACGAGCAGTACTTC. Encoded protein: CASGQGAYEQYF.

The J gene is TRBJ1-1, the V gene TRBV6-5; D not resolved. The CDR3 contains 14 residues. V lost 6 bases to trimming and J lost 3 bases, with 14 bases between them. The germline V gene has CDR1 MNHEY and CDR2 SVGAGI. The CDR3, as DNA: TGTGCCAGCAGGCCCGAGGGCGGGTACACTGAAGCTTTCTTT. It translates to CASRPEGGYTEAFF.

The chain combines TRBV19 with TRBJ1-1; D is ambiguous. Germline lookup yields CDR1 LNHDA and CDR2 SQIVND (reference sequence). The CDR3 is 12 residues long. V was trimmed by 6 bases and J by 10 bases, leaving 15 bases between them. CDR3 sequence reads: CASRGEGLGAFF. CDR3 DNA sequence: TGTGCCAGTAGGGGAGAAGGTCTCGGAGCTTTCTTT.

V usage is TRBV3-1 (or the pseudogene TRBV3-2) and J usage is TRBJ2-1; 9 bases agree with TRBD2. Germline V gives CDR1 LGHDT, CDR2 YNNKEL (reference sequence). V shed 4 bases and J 1 base; nucleotides not matched to a gene: 2. The CDR3 is 15 residues long. The CDR3 sequence is CASSRTSGSYNEQFF. The CDR3 DNA reads TGTGCCAGCAGCCGAACTAGCGGGTCCTACAATGAGCAGTTCTTC.

The chain uses TRBV5-5 and TRBJ2-1; 7 bases match TRBD1. Germline values: CDR1 SGHKS, CDR2 YYEKEE (reference sequence). The CDR3 consists of 14 residues. Germline trimming cut 4 bases from V and 9 bases from J; bases unmatched to any gene: 10. CDR3 nucleotides: TGTGCCAGCAGCGTAGGACAGGAATACGGTGAGCAGTTCTTC. Translating it yields CASSVGQEYGEQFF. Complete variable domain (other parts from reference TRBV5-5 and TRBJ2-1): DAGVTQSPTHLIKTRGQQVTLRCSPISGHKSVSWYQQVLGQGPQFIFQYYEKEERGRGNFPDRFSARQFPNYSSELNVNALLLGDSALYLCASSVGQEYGEQFFGPGTRLTVL.

The chain uses TRBV28 and TRBJ2-3; TRBD2 is a possible D gene (5 bases). CDR1 MDHEN and CDR2 SYDVKM come from the germline V gene. The CDR3 contains 13 residues. Deletions cut 5 bases from V and 6 bases from J, with 12 bases between. CDR3 in amino acids: CASSTAPGDTQYF. In DNA form, the CDR3 reads TGTGCCAGCAGTACCGCCCCGGGGGATACGCAGTATTTT.